This TCR beta chain was profiled in a study of response to subunit inactivated influenza vaccine. V was cut by 5 bases and J by 0 bases, with 8 bases left in between. The V gene's germline CDR1 is SQVTM and CDR2 ANQGSEA. The CDR3 consists of 12 residues. Findings and limits, study-wide: Each seasonal flu vaccination may recruit only limited new T cells, authors suggested.

On this clonotype itself: The antigen remains unidentified.

TCRdb ran MiXCR on the RT-PCR reads and lists one entry per CDR3 protein. In the table there are 650,000 to 700,000 distinct CDR3 sequences, approximately 14% of which are singletons. The receptor was isolated from a man aged 45 to 65 who received an inactivated influenza vaccine. The chain uses TRBV29-1 and TRBJ2-7; TRBD1 is a possible D gene (6 bases). The material sequenced was PBMCs from blood, taken less than 13 days after vaccination. In DNA form, the CDR3 reads TGCAGCGTTCAGGACAGCTCCTACGAGCAGTACTTC. This translates into CSVQDSSYEQYF.